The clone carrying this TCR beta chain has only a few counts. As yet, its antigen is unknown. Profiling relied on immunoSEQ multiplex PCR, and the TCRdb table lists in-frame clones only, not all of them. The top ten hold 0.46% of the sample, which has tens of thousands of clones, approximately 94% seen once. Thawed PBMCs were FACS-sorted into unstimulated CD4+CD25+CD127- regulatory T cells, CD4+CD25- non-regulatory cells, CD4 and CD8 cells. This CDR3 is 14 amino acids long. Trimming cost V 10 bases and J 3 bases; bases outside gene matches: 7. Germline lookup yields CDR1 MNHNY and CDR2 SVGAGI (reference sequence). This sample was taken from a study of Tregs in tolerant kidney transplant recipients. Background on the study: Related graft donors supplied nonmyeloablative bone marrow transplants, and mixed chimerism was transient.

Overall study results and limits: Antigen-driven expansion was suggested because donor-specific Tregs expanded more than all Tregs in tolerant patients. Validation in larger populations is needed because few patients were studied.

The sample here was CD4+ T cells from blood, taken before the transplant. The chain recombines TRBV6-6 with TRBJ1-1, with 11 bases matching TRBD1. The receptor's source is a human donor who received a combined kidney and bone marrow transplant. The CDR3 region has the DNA TGTGCCATCCGAAAGGGACAGGGGGACACTGAAGCTTTCTTT. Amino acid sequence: CAIRKGQGDTEAFF.